Described below is a single T cell receptor beta chain sequence and its context. Its target is not known. The data were taken from a study of cytomegalovirus exposure and HLA in healthy donors. PCR involved 60 Vbeta and 13 Jbeta primers. The protocol was immunoSEQ multiplex PCR, while the TCRdb copy is restricted to in-frame clones and leaves out a portion. The data show roughly 120,000 clones, roughly 80% seen once. Study-wide points: As a later analysis revealed, the rate of TCR association differed by HLA locus, with DRB1 most and HLA-C fewest. Earlier analysis found most TCR beta V segments productive about 87% or about 30% of the time. Researchers left out some V segments, among them TRBV6-2 and TRBV6-3, as indistinguishable. Fewer N-insertions (relative to the roughly 700-donor mean) were reportedly seen in an Asian-associated ancestry cluster in a later analysis.

Germline CDR1 and CDR2: SGHKS and YYEKEE (reference sequence). V dropped 4 bases and J dropped 6; count of bases not matched to a gene: 6. The CDR3 has 14 residues. Sample: PBMCs. This receptor was obtained from a male donor in good health and CMV-seropositive. V gene TRBV5-5 combines with J gene TRBJ2-3; 9 nucleotides line up with TRBD1. The CDR3 bases are TGTGCCAGCAGCCTGGACAGGGGAGGCGATACGCAGTATTTT. Amino acid sequence: CASSLDRGGDTQYF. Based on the CDR3 plus reference TRBV5-5 and TRBJ2-3, the full variable domain is DAGVTQSPTHLIKTRGQQVTLRCSPISGHKSVSWYQQVLGQGPQFIFQYYEKEERGRGNFPDRFSARQFPNYSSELNVNALLLGDSALYLCASSLDRGGDTQYFGPGTRLTVL.